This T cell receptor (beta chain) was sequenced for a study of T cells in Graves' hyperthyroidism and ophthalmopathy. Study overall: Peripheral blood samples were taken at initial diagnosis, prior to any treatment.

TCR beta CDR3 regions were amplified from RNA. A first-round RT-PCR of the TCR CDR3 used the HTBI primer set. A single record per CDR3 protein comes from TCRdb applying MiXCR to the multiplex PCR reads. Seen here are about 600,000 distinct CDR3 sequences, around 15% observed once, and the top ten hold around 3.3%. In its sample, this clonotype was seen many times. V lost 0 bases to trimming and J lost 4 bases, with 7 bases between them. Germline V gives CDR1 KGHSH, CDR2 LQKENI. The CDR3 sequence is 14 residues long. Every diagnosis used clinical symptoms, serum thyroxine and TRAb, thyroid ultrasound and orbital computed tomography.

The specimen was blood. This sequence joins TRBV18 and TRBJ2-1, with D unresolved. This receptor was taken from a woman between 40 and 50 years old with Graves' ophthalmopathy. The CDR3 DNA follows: TGTGCCAGCTCACCACCGGAGCGTTACAATGAGCAGTTCTTC. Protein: CASSPPERYNEQFF.